This T cell receptor beta chain was obtained from a study of cytomegalovirus exposure and HLA in healthy donors. V lost 3 bases and J lost 1, with 15 bases in between. Germline assignment: CDR1 KGHSH and CDR2 LQKENI. CDR3 size: 16 residues. This PCR relied on a set of 60 Vbeta primers and 13 Jbeta primers. Only in-frame clones appear in the TCRdb table, and some are missing; sequencing was by immunoSEQ multiplex PCR. The sample includes 120,000 or so clones, about 80% of them seen just once. The sequence was obtained from a human donor in good health. The specimen sequenced was PBMCs. The chain couples TRBV18 to TRBJ1-1; TRBD1 is a possible D gene (6 bases). CDR3 sequence reads: CASSPREQGQNTEAFF. CDR3 in DNA: TGTGCCAGCTCACCGAGAGAACAGGGACAGAACACTGAAGCTTTCTTT.